This entry lists 8 T cell receptor beta chains sequenced from one sample in a study of T-cell memory formation after mild COVID-19. TCRdb reanalysed the 5' RACE reads using MiXCR and keeps one entry per CDR3 protein. Of 350,000 to 450,000 distinct CDR3 sequences in the sample, less than 25% were seen once. Sequencing was carried out using PBMCs or a T cell subset sorted from them (not recorded which). The receptor set was obtained from an adult woman who had mild COVID-19 (a few samples of this study predate the infection). Cell type and time point are not known.

This clonotype was detected ten times or more. The chain combines TRBV11-1 with TRBJ1-1, with TRBD1 as a possible D gene (6 bases). With 4 bases removed from V and 4 bases from J, the gap between germline ends came to 13 bases. This CDR3 has 14 residues. Germline values: CDR1 SGHAT, CDR2 FQDESV (reference sequence). This CDR3 is CASSSNRGGTEAFF. The CDR3 coding sequence is TGTGCCAGCAGCTCCAACAGAGGGGGCACTGAAGCTTTCTTT.

The rearrangement links TRBV29-1 to TRBJ2-7; D unclear. The CDR3 is 14 amino acids. Trimming removed 0 bases at V and 5 bases at J, with 14 bases between. CDR1 SQVTM and CDR2 ANQGSEA come from the germline V gene. DNA of the CDR3: TGCAGCGTTGAAGATTGGGGTAGGGAAGACGAGCAGTACTTC. Amino acid sequence: CSVEDWGREDEQYF.

The chain combines TRBV4-2 with TRBJ1-1; the match to TRBD1 covers 7 bases. The CDR3 consists of 16 residues. Trimming took 0 bases from V and 7 from J; bases not matched to a gene: 11. CDR1 is LGHNA, CDR2 YNFKEQ, per germline. The CDR3 loop is CASSQDPGGARDEAFF. The CDR3 DNA sequence: TGTGCCAGCAGCCAAGACCCAGGGGGGGCGAGGGATGAAGCTTTCTTT.

The chain recombines TRBV29-1 with TRBJ1-4, with a possible D match to TRBD1 (6 bases). Germline V gives CDR1 SQVTM, CDR2 ANQGSEA. Trimming stripped 1 base from V and 8 bases from J, with 14 bases between. The CDR3 has 14 residues. CDR3 residues: CSVEVQGGGEKLFF. DNA of the CDR3: TGCAGCGTTGAAGTGCAAGGGGGAGGAGAAAAACTGTTTTTT.

The chain uses TRBV25-1 and TRBJ2-7; 9 nucleotides match TRBD1. The V and J ends lost 6 bases and 6 bases, in that order; junction bases with no gene match: 6. The length of the CDR3 is 13 residues. Germline V gives CDR1 MGHDK, CDR2 SYGVNS. The DNA for the CDR3 is TGTGCCAGCAGATCAACAGGGGGCCTCGAGCAGTACTTC. Translating it yields CASRSTGGLEQYF.

This clonotype was seen only a few times. V is TRBV7-9 and J is TRBJ1-4; the D gene is possibly TRBD1 (6 bases). V lost 1 base to trimming and J lost 7 bases, with 13 bases between them. This CDR3 region has 15 residues. Per the germline V gene, CDR1 is SEHNR and CDR2 is FQNEAQ (reference sequence). CDR3 in amino acids: CASSLGGAEREKLFF. In DNA form, the CDR3 reads TGTGCCAGCAGCTTAGGGGGGGCAGAACGTGAAAAACTGTTTTTT.

This CDR3 reads CSPSGPTDTQYF. The CDR3 DNA is TGCAGCCCTAGCGGACCCACAGATACGCAGTATTTT. The chain joins TRBV29-1 to TRBJ2-3, with 7 bases lining up with TRBD2. After removal of 8 bases from V and 2 bases from J, the junction contained 4 bases not matched to a gene. The length of the CDR3 is 12 residues. Looked up from germline, CDR1 is SQVTM and CDR2 is ANQGSEA.

The CDR3 loop reads CSASIPGELFF. The DNA of the CDR3 is TGCAGTGCTAGTATACCCGGGGAGCTGTTTTTT. The chain recombines TRBV20-1 with TRBJ2-2; D is undetermined. The CDR3 totals 11 residues. V lost 3 bases and J 6 bases, leaving 5 bases between the germline ends. Germline loops: CDR1 DFQATT, CDR2 SNEGSKA (reference sequence).